This TCR beta chain comes out of a study of blood T cells in healthy people across ages. The germline CDR1 and CDR2 sequences are LNHNV and YYDKDF (reference sequence). The CDR3 is made up of 15 amino acids. The V gene lost 0 bases and the J gene lost 5 bases, with 12 bases spanning the gap. Study-wide points: Diversity of TCR beta per million T cells declined in a roughly linear way with age. Nothing was known about donor CMV status, and this possibly confounded expanded clonotype changes. As naive T cell percentage varied, TCR beta diversity correlated strongly with it.

Comment on this clonotype: The antigen is undetermined.

Through a sample-barcoded 5' primer and a J-beta primer mix, a second PCR was run for roughly 7 to 11 cycles. MiXCR, applied by TCRdb to the 5' RACE reads, yields one record per CDR3 protein. The sample lists around 1.5 million distinct CDR3 sequences; about 35% were seen once. The amount of total RNA extracted per sample was at least 5.5 micrograms. Specimen: blood. The chain has TRBV15 and TRBJ2-3; D remains unclear. This receptor was identified in a woman in her 30s in good health. This CDR3 is CATSRDVKWGDTQYF. In nucleotides, the CDR3 is TGTGCCACCAGCAGAGATGTGAAATGGGGAGATACGCAGTATTTT. Supplemented by reference TRBV15 and TRBJ2-3, the full variable domain reads DAMVIQNPRYQVTQFGKPVTLSCSQTLNHNVMYWYQQKSSQAPKLLFHYYDKDFNNEADTPDNFQSRRPNTSFCFLDIRSPGLGDTAMYLCATSRDVKWGDTQYFGPGTRLTVL.